This T cell receptor (beta chain) was sequenced for a study of T cell responses to AZD1222 COVID-19 vaccine. This clone was counted once. What it recognizes is unknown. The study's findings and limits: Reportedly, nearly half of unique spike TCRs recognized epitopes outside B.1.351/B.1.1.7 mutations. Baseline testing showed seropositivity in only six or seven AZD1222 recipients. A rise in Spike-specific TCR breadth and depth followed two AZD1222 doses.

Germline V lookup: CDR1 SNHLY, CDR2 FYNNEI. The CDR3 totals 14 residues. V trimming: 5 bases; J trimming: 0 bases; junction bases outside the gene matches: 3. Sequencing used immunoSEQ multiplex PCR; TCRdb keeps in-frame clones, though not all of them. The data show tens of thousands of clones, 88% seen once. The chain combines TRBV2 with TRBJ1-1; 7 bases are shared with TRBD1. The source is an adult who received the MenACWY meningococcal vaccine as a control. Material: peripheral blood, obtained 28 days after the second dose of the MenACWY control vaccine. CDR3 protein: CASSMGQMNTEAFF. The CDR3 region has the DNA TGTGCCAGCAGTATGGGACAGATGAACACTGAAGCTTTCTTT.